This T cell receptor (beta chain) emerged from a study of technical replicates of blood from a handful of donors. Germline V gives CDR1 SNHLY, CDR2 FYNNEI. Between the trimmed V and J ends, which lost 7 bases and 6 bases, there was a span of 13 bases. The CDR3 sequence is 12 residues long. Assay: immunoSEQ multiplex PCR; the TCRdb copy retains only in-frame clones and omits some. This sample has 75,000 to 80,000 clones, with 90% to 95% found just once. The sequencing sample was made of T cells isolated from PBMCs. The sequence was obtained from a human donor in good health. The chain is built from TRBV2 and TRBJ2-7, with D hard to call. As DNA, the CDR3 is TGTGCCAGCAAGAAACAAGTTTCCGAGCAGTACTTC. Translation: CASKKQVSEQYF.